This is a list of T cell receptor beta chains from one sample in a study of T and B cells in COVID-19 patients. Each CDR3 protein is one row after TCRdb ran MiXCR on the multiplex PCR reads. This table has 2,500 to 4,000 distinct CDR3 sequences, 22% appearing once. Sequenced material: blood. The receptors derive from a human donor with active COVID-19. The CDR3 runs from the conserved cysteine through the conserved F or W. D genes are given only for firm matches. The size field is filled for only some rows; it gives once, few, many or a size class.

few	TRBJ1-1	TRBV2	TRBD1	TGTGCCAGCAGGCAGGGGGCGAACACTGAAGCTTTCTTT	CASRQGANTEAFF
.	TRBJ1-2	TRBV20-1	.	TGCAGTGCTAGAGATCGGTTGAGGACACCCTATGGCTATACCTTC	CSARDRLRTPYGYTF
medium-sized	TRBJ2-1	TRBV27	TRBD2	TGTGCCAGCAGACTTACCCCCCGACTAGCAGGAGGGACCAATGAGCAGTTCTTC	CASRLTPRLAGGTNEQFF
.	TRBJ1-2	TRBV4-1	.	TGCGCCAGCAGCCTAAGTAAGTTAATCGACTATGGCTACACCTTC	CASSLSKLIDYGYTF
.	TRBJ2-5	TRBV20-1	TRBD1	TGCAGTGCTCAGGGGGCTGCCGGGGTCCCAGGGGGAGAGACCCAGTACTTC	CSAQGAAGVPGGETQYF
medium-sized	TRBJ2-3	TRBV5-4	.	TGTGCCAGCAGCTTGGTGGCGGGCCTCACAGATACGCAGTATTTT	CASSLVAGLTDTQYF
medium-sized	TRBJ2-6	TRBV6-5	TRBD1	TGTGCCAGCAGAGGACAGGGTTACGGGGCCAACGTCCTGACTTTC	CASRGQGYGANVLTF
medium-sized	TRBJ1-1	TRBV19	.	TGTGCCAGTAGTGCCAACTTCGGTGGGCAGAGGGAAGCTTTCTTT	CASSANFGGQREAFF
medium-sized	TRBJ2-1	TRBV5-4	.	TGTGCCAGCAGCTTTGACACCTACAATGAGCAGTTCTTC	CASSFDTYNEQFF
few	TRBJ1-2	TRBV7-9	.	TGTGCCAGCAGCTTAGCGGGGATATCGAACTATGGCTACACCTTC	CASSLAGISNYGYTF
once	TRBJ2-3	TRBV6-5	TRBD2	TGTGCCAGCAGTTTGGCCAGCGGGAGCCCAGATACGCAGTATTTT	CASSLASGSPDTQYF
.	TRBJ1-2	TRBV24-1	TRBD1	TGTGCCACCAGTGATCTACGAACAGGGGATGGCTACACCTTC	CATSDLRTGDGYTF
large	TRBJ1-3	TRBV29-1	.	TGCAGCATGAACTCTGGAAACACCATATATTTT	CSMNSGNTIYF
medium-sized	TRBJ2-2	TRBV27	TRBD2	TGTGCCAGCAGTTTATCCGCTAGCGGGATGACCACCGGGGAGCTGTTTTTT	CASSLSASGMTTGELFF
medium-sized	TRBJ1-2	TRBV27	.	TGTGCCAGCAAAAGGGCAGGGGAGATCTATGGCTACACCTTC	CASKRAGEIYGYTF
few	TRBJ2-6	TRBV5-1	.	TGCGCCAGCAGCTTGGAGGGCTCTGGGGCCAACGTCCTGACTTTC	CASSLEGSGANVLTF
.	TRBJ1-1	TRBV2	.	TGTGCCAGCAGGACAGATAATTTGAACACTGAAGCTTTCTTT	CASRTDNLNTEAFF
.	TRBJ1-4	TRBV7-9	.	TGTGCCAGCAGCTTAGCGGAAGGGACACTGTTTTTT	CASSLAEGTLFF
.	TRBJ2-3	TRBV19	.	TGTGCCAGTAGTAACCGGGAGAGCACAGATACGCAGTATTTT	CASSNRESTDTQYF
medium-sized	TRBJ2-7	TRBV6-1	TRBD2	TGTGCCAGCAGTGAAGCGCTGGGACTAGCGGGTGCAGAGCAGTACTTC	CASSEALGLAGAEQYF
.	TRBJ1-1	TRBV4-2	.	TGTGCCAGCAGCCAAGAAACTGAAGCTTTCTTT	CASSQETEAFF
.	TRBJ2-3	TRBV2	.	TGTGCCAGCAGTGGGGAGCTCACAGATACGCAGTATTTT	CASSGELTDTQYF